The 24 T cell receptor beta chains below come from one sample, sequenced in a study of CD8 T cells in Susac syndrome. RNA in amounts of about 0.45 to 1 ug was reverse transcribed with random hexamers. MiXCR, applied by TCRdb to the immunoSEQ multiplex PCR reads, yields one record per CDR3 protein. Of about 120,000 distinct CDR3 sequences listed, around 92% were seen once; the top ten hold about 0.087%. The sample taken for sequencing was CD4+ T cells from PBMCs. Receptor source: a human donor with multiple sclerosis.

This chain uses TRBV28 with TRBJ1-1; D unclear. The CDR3 runs 15 residues. The V end was cut by 6 bases, the J end by 1 base, with 15 bases between. Looked up from germline, CDR1 is MDHEN and CDR2 is SYDVKM. DNA for the CDR3: TGTGCCAGCAGCGCCCCTGGTCTGCAGAACACTGAAGCTTTCTTT. It translates to CASSAPGLQNTEAFF.

V usage is TRBV6-6 and J usage is TRBJ2-7, with D possibly TRBD1 on 5 matching bases. Germline-derived CDR1 and CDR2 are MNHNY and SVGAGI (reference sequence). CDR3 length: 13 residues. Trimming took 6 bases from V and 1 from J, leaving 10 bases between them. The CDR3 bases are TGTGCCAGCAGGACGACAGCATCCTACGAGCAGTACTTC. It yields the protein CASRTTASYEQYF.

The rearrangement links TRBV4-3 to TRBJ2-3; a possible D gene is TRBD2 (5 bases). With 1 base removed from V and 0 bases from J, the gap between germline ends came to 8 bases. The CDR3 extends over 15 amino acids. From germline, CDR1 is LGHNA and CDR2 YSLEER. CDR3 DNA: TGCGCCAGCAGCCAAGTAGCGACTAGCACAGATACGCAGTATTTT. Translated: CASSQVATSTDTQYF.

The chain joins TRBV4-3 to TRBJ1-2; D is undetermined. This CDR3 is 14 amino acids long. Per germline, CDR1 LGHNA and CDR2 YSLEER. V lost 4 bases and J lost 6, with 15 bases in between. The CDR3 DNA reads TGCGCCAGCAGCCCAGAAGGACGGCGACATGGCTACACCTTC. It specifies CASSPEGRRHGYTF.

The chain carries TRBV7-6 and TRBJ2-1; D unresolved. The V gene's germline CDR1 is SGHVS and CDR2 FNYEAQ. This CDR3 has 16 residues. V shed 1 base and J shed 0 bases, with 10 bases lying between them. CDR3 amino acids: CASSLEPASSYNEQFF. The DNA for the CDR3 is TGTGCCAGCAGCTTAGAGCCCGCCAGCTCCTACAATGAGCAGTTCTTC. Supplemented by reference TRBV7-6 and TRBJ2-1, the full variable domain reads GAGVSQSPRYKVTKRGQDVALRCDPISGHVSLYWYRQALGQGPEFLTYFNYEAQQDKSGLPNDRFSAERPEGSISTLTIQRTEQRDSAMYRCASSLEPASSYNEQFFGPGTRLTVL.

This chain links TRBV20-1 with TRBJ1-2, with TRBD1 matching 9 bases. The trim removed 0 bases at V and 4 bases at J, leaving 12 bases unmatched. Per the germline V gene, CDR1 is DFQATT and CDR2 is SNEGSKA (reference sequence). There are 17 residues in the CDR3. The CDR3 protein is CSAREPGQGGYTYGYTF. The CDR3 DNA follows: TGCAGTGCTAGAGAACCGGGACAGGGAGGGTATACCTATGGCTACACCTTC.

The V gene is TRBV6-6, the J gene TRBJ1-5; a possible D gene is TRBD1 (6 bases). This CDR3 has 14 amino acids. Germline V lookup: CDR1 MNHNY, CDR2 SVGAGI (reference sequence). V dropped 5 bases and J dropped 4 bases, with 12 bases sitting between them. The CDR3 region has the DNA TGTGCCAGCAGTCAAGACAGGCTTAATCAGCCCCAGCATTTT. Translating gives CASSQDRLNQPQHF.

The chain is built from TRBV5-1 and TRBJ1-2; the D gene is possibly TRBD1 (6 bases). The CDR3 covers 16 residues. Trimming cost V 1 base and J 2 bases, with 15 bases left between them. Germline lookup yields CDR1 SGHRS and CDR2 YFSETQ. The CDR3 sequence is CASSLIPGETNYGYTF. Written as DNA, the CDR3 is TGCGCCAGCAGCTTGATTCCAGGGGAAACAAACTATGGCTACACCTTC.

Here the CDR3 reads CASSLVGQGSEAFF. The DNA for the CDR3 is TGTGCCAGCAGCTTAGTGGGACAGGGCTCTGAAGCTTTCTTT. The rearrangement links TRBV13 to TRBJ1-1; 9 bases are a match to TRBD1. Germline-derived CDR1 and CDR2 are PRHDT and FYEKMQ (reference sequence). After removal of 1 base from V and 6 bases from J, the junction contained 3 bases not matched to a gene. CDR3 length: 14 residues.

V usage is TRBV5-4 and J usage is TRBJ2-5; 9 bases align to TRBD2. CDR3 length: 16 residues. From germline, CDR1 is SGHNT and CDR2 YYREEE (reference sequence). Trimming cost V 4 bases and J 4 bases; bases outside gene matches: 11. As DNA, the CDR3 is TGTGCCAGCAGCAGCACGGGGCTAGCGGGGAGAGAGACCCAGTACTTC. It specifies CASSSTGLAGRETQYF.

This chain links TRBV9 with TRBJ1-2; possibly TRBD1 for D (5 bases). The ends were cut back, 3 bases at V and 6 bases at J, with 21 bases in the middle. Germline CDR1 SGDLS, CDR2 YYNGEE. This CDR3 has 16 amino acids. CDR3 sequence: CASSGSPGGGTHGYTF. CDR3 nucleotides: TGTGCCAGCAGCGGGTCCCCCGGCGGAGGGACCCATGGCTACACCTTC.

The rearrangement joins TRBV3-1 to TRBJ2-2, with 7 bases matching TRBD2. CDR3 length: 14 residues. The ends lost 0 bases at V and 6 bases at J; junction bases unmatched: 1. In germline, CDR1 is LGHDT, CDR2 YNNKEL (reference sequence). CDR3 nucleotides: TGTGCCAGCAGCCAAGATGCGGGGGCCGGGGAGCTGTTTTTT. Translated: CASSQDAGAGELFF.

The CDR3 nucleotides read TGTGCCATCAGTGAGACGGCGGCCTATGGCTACACCTTC. Residues: CAISETAAYGYTF. The chain combines TRBV10-3 with TRBJ1-2; no reliable D call. Germline-derived CDR1 and CDR2 are ENHRY and SYGVKD. There are 13 residues in the CDR3. V was clipped by 2 bases and J by 4 bases, with 8 bases between them.

The chain employs TRBV19 and TRBJ2-5, with 11 nucleotides matching TRBD2. The CDR3 is 14 residues long. Unmatched junction bases numbered 2, after V lost 5 bases and J lost 3 bases. Germline V gene sequence: CDR1 LNHDA, CDR2 SQIVND (reference sequence). CDR3 loop: CASSRLAGKETQYF. The CDR3 bases are TGTGCCAGTAGTCGACTAGCGGGGAAAGAGACCCAGTACTTC.

The rearrangement uses TRBV11-2 and TRBJ2-7; D perhaps matches TRBD1 (5 bases). The germline gives CDR1 SGHAT, CDR2 FQNNGV. This CDR3 has 14 amino acids. The V gene lost 6 bases and the J gene lost 2 bases, with 14 bases spanning the gap. The CDR3 bases are TGTGCCAGCAGGATACCAGGGCAAACCTACGAGCAGTACTTC. Its protein is CASRIPGQTYEQYF.

The rearrangement uses TRBV6-5 and TRBJ2-5; 8 nucleotides align to TRBD1. V was clipped by 6 bases and J by 4 bases; unmatched bases: 16. CDR1 is MNHEY and CDR2 is SVGAGI in the germline V gene. The CDR3 has 17 residues. DNA for the CDR3: TGTGCCAGCAGCTACAGGGGGACAGGTTCCGTTCGAGAGACCCAGTACTTC. The encoded protein is CASSYRGTGSVRETQYF.

There are a few counts of this clonotype. This chain joins TRBV15 and TRBJ2-5; 9 positions agree with TRBD2. V lost 5 bases, J lost 4 bases, and 8 bases stayed unmatched. The CDR3 runs to 15 residues. The germline CDR1 and CDR2 sequences are LNHNV and YYDKDF (reference sequence). CDR3 sequence reads: CATSGGGAIRETQYF. CDR3 DNA sequence: TGTGCCACCAGCGGCGGGGGGGCGATACGAGAGACCCAGTACTTC.

This chain connects TRBV29-1 to TRBJ1-1; 9 bases are a match to TRBD1. After removal of 2 bases from V and 4 bases from J, the junction contained 8 bases not matched to a gene. This CDR3 is 15 amino acids long. CDR1 is SQVTM and CDR2 is ANQGSEA in the germline V gene. CDR3 sequence (DNA): TGCAGCGTTGAAAACCCTACAGGGGGCGGCACTGAAGCTTTCTTT. It is translated as CSVENPTGGGTEAFF.

The J gene is TRBJ2-3, the V gene TRBV12-3 or TRBV12-4; possibly TRBD2 for D (5 bases). This CDR3 has 12 amino acids. V shed 3 bases and J shed 8 bases, with 9 bases lying between them. In nucleotides, the CDR3 is TGTGCCAGCAGTTTCGGGGTGGCTACGCAGTATTTT. Encoded protein: CASSFGVATQYF.

As regards this clonotype: Sequence at one end of the junction differs from germline and may be a read error. The chain has TRBV9 and TRBJ1-5; no firm D call. Germline CDR1 reads SGDLS; CDR2 reads YYNGEE. There are 15 residues in the CDR3. CDR3 nucleotide sequence: TGTACCAGCAGCCCCTTAGGAGAGTTCCATCAGCCCCAGCATTTT. This gives the protein CTSSPLGEFHQPQHF.

The J gene is TRBJ1-2, the V gene TRBV3-1; D gene uncertain. Trimming stripped 0 bases from V and 6 bases from J, with 17 bases between. CDR1 LGHDT and CDR2 YNNKEL come from the germline V gene (reference sequence). CDR3 length equals 16 residues. DNA for the CDR3: TGTGCCAGCAGCCAAGATGGTGCGCGGGGAGAAAATGGCTACACCTTC. Translation gives CASSQDGARGENGYTF.

This clonotype was observed a single time. The chain uses TRBV4-3 and TRBJ2-3, with 8 bases fitting TRBD1. Germline values: CDR1 LGHNA, CDR2 YSLEER. CDR3 length: 18 residues. Trimming took 2 bases from V and 0 from J; bases not matched to a gene: 10. CDR3 nucleotide sequence: TGCGCCAGCAGCCAACAACCCGGGACAGGCGCTAGCACAGATACGCAGTATTTT. Translated: CASSQQPGTGASTDTQYF.

V is TRBV6-5 and J is TRBJ2-3; D not resolved. CDR3 length: 14 amino acids. Germline V gene lookup returns CDR1 MNHEY and CDR2 SVGAGI. Trimming removed 4 bases from V and 0 bases from J, with 8 bases in between. The CDR3 is CASSFGFSTDTQYF. CDR3 nucleotides: TGTGCCAGCAGTTTCGGATTTAGCACAGATACGCAGTATTTT.

The chain links TRBV4-1 to TRBJ2-2; tentatively, D is TRBD1 (7 bases). There are 15 residues in the CDR3. Germline V lookup: CDR1 MGHRA, CDR2 YSYEKL. V lost 4 bases to trimming and J lost 2 bases, with 11 bases between them. DNA of the CDR3: TGCGCCAGCAGCCTTCAGGGGGGAAACACCGGGGAGCTGTTTTTT. This gives the protein CASSLQGGNTGELFF.